These T cell receptor beta chains were read from a single sample in a study of cytomegalovirus exposure and HLA in healthy donors. Generated by immunoSEQ multiplex PCR, the TCRdb table keeps only in-frame clones and is missing some. The table has 200,000 or so clones, 75% to 90% seen once. Material: PBMCs. Receptor source: a young woman in good health and CMV-seronegative. Each CDR3 is given without its conserved first and last residue.

V,J,CDR3
TRBV7-2,TRBJ2-7,ASSSRDKRGEQY
TRBV30,TRBJ2-2,AWARNRGGLRDTGELF
TRBV6-5,TRBJ2-3,ASRSGQGADTQY
TRBV28,.,ASRAGSYEQY
TRBV6-5,TRBJ1-1,ASTPGQHTNTEAF
TRBV19,TRBJ2-1,ASSARDRGGNEQF
TRBV15,TRBJ1-5,ATSREKGQYSNQPQH
TRBV29-1,TRBJ1-1,SVTRTGRNTEAF
TRBV27,TRBJ2-7,ASSLASGIHEQY
TRBV2,TRBJ1-2,ASSESQGDYGYT
TRBV27,TRBJ2-7,ASSLWGTSFEGEQY
TRBV4-1,TRBJ1-2,ASSQDRVGQGDGYT
TRBV15,TRBJ2-5,ATSNLGKVETQY
TRBV11-1,TRBJ2-7,ASSLGQTVYEQY
TRBV18,TRBJ2-2,ASSPLNTGELF
TRBV28,TRBJ1-1,ASSFSGTEAF
TRBV6-5,TRBJ1-1,ASSPTGNTEAF
TRBV2,TRBJ2-1,ASSEGTGDEQF
TRBV2,TRBJ1-1,ASKETGGAGMGNTEAF
TRBV28,TRBJ2-7,ASSFERISSYEQY
TRBV4-1,TRBJ1-5,ASSHPSRDRRRQPQH
TRBV15,TRBJ2-3,ATSRESQRAGTDTQY
TRBV2,TRBJ2-2,ASSELLAGGTNTGELF
TRBV19,TRBJ2-2,ASTPLAGIGELF
TRBV29-1,.,SVVGQPSSYEQY
TRBV19,TRBJ1-6,ASSEETGNSPLH
TRBV6-6,TRBJ2-2,ATETGTSVTGELF
TRBV28,TRBJ1-5,ASKLGVSGPQH
TRBV2,TRBJ1-6,ASSEPGTGNSPLH
TRBV6-6,TRBJ2-7,ASRGQPYEQY
TRBV9,TRBJ2-7,ASSVGYQSREQY
TRBV7-8,TRBJ2-3,ASSGQGRVGTDTQY
TRBV7-2,TRBJ2-1,ASSLVIGPNGEQF
TRBV5-1,TRBJ1-2,ASSPGGQGVGYT
TRBV27,TRBJ2-7,ATGSSSEQY
TRBV4-2,TRBJ2-2,ASSRTGEVAGELF
TRBV7-3,TRBJ2-1,ASSLSGGNYNEQF
TRBV7-3,TRBJ2-5,ASSGQGAGETQY
TRBV6-5,TRBJ2-7,ASSYTSDRGVYEQY
TRBV2,TRBJ1-1,ASREGQGNTEAF
TRBV5-6,TRBJ1-1,ASSLRGMNTEAF
TRBV15,TRBJ2-2,ATSNRGQVGELF
TRBV10-3,TRBJ1-1,AISGQTGRYTEAF
TRBV2,TRBJ1-2,ASSEQGLYGYT
TRBV27,TRBJ1-2,ASSFGVGRESYGYT
TRBV10-2,TRBJ1-1,ASSDRAGNTEAF
TRBV6-5,TRBJ1-4,ASSLRDFGEKLF
TRBV6-1,TRBJ2-7,ASRGLAGGPHEQY